The 9 T cell receptor beta chains reported below all come from one sample, sequenced in a study of shared clonotypes between healthy human individuals. Repertoires were generated with immunoSEQ multiplex PCR, while TCRdb's copy carries only in-frame clones and drops some. The repertoire holds some 530,000 clones, with almost 80% as singletons. The sequenced sample consisted of PBMCs. Receptor source: a woman aged 40 to 50 in good health. Some clones in this sample may be carry-over from other donors' samples.

V usage is TRBV19 and J usage is TRBJ1-4, with D tentatively TRBD1 (5 bases). The CDR3 sequence is 13 residues long. Trimming took 8 bases from V and 8 from J, leaving 15 bases between them. Germline values: CDR1 LNHDA, CDR2 SQIVND (reference sequence). CDR3: CASEGQGGEKLFF. CDR3 in DNA: TGTGCCAGTGAGGGGCAGGGAGGCGAAAAACTGTTTTTT.

This clone has just one count. This likely reflects a read error, since a far larger clone is one base away. The V call is TRBV30, the J call TRBJ1-1, with TRBD1 matching 7 bases. The V gene end was trimmed by 8 bases and the J gene end by 7 bases; junction bases not matched to a gene: 13. The CDR3 length is 13 residues. Germline loops: CDR1 GTSNPN, CDR2 SVGIG (reference sequence). CDR3 sequence: CARDGLRGFEAFF. In DNA, the CDR3 is TGTGCCCGTGACGGACTCAGGGGGTTTGAAGCTTTCTTT.

This rearrangement joins TRBV11-3 to TRBJ2-3, with 12 bases that match TRBD2. CDR3 length: 16 residues. Trimming at V came to 5 bases and at J to 4 bases, leaving 7 bases not matched to a gene. Germline V gene lookup returns CDR1 SGHNT and CDR2 YENEEA. This CDR3 reads CASSHTGLAGADTQYF. CDR3 DNA sequence: TGTGCCAGCAGCCATACGGGACTAGCGGGCGCAGATACGCAGTATTTT.

The chain recombines TRBV20-1 with TRBJ2-1, with a possible D match to TRBD1 (6 bases). In germline, CDR1 is DFQATT, CDR2 SNEGSKA (reference sequence). The CDR3 covers 11 residues. Trimming took off 6 bases at V and 9 bases at J, with 12 bases between the two ends. The CDR3 DNA reads as TGCAGTGCCCACAGGGTAACTGAGCAGTTCTTC. This translates into CSAHRVTEQFF.

The chain combines TRBV2 with TRBJ2-5, with D unresolved. V was pared by 3 bases and J by 5 bases, with 16 bases between. The CDR3 length is 15 residues. In germline, CDR1 is SNHLY, CDR2 FYNNEI. The CDR3 here is CASSEGFGPGETQYF. In DNA, the CDR3 is TGTGCCAGCAGTGAGGGCTTTGGGCCCGGGGAGACCCAGTACTTC.

The chain has TRBV29-1 and TRBJ2-7, with D possibly TRBD1 on 6 matching bases. The CDR3 is made up of 14 amino acids. Between the trimmed V and J ends, which lost 7 bases and 6 bases, there was a span of 22 bases. The germline V gene has CDR1 SQVTM and CDR2 ANQGSEA. In DNA, the CDR3 is TGCAGCGGAACCGCCGGGACATCGGTAGGCGAGCAGTACTTC. Protein product: CSGTAGTSVGEQYF.

The rearrangement uses TRBV9 and TRBJ1-2, with 7 positions matching TRBD1. The CDR3 extends over 14 amino acids. Germline trimming cut 4 bases from V and 4 bases from J; bases unmatched to any gene: 7. CDR1 is SGDLS, CDR2 YYNGEE, per germline. DNA for the CDR3: TGTGCCAGCAGCCTAGGGGGCAGGGCCTATGGCTACACCTTC. It yields the protein CASSLGGRAYGYTF.

Concerning this clone itself: Additional DNA sequences in this sample encode the identical CDR3. CDR3 nucleotide sequence: TGTGCCAGCTCGCTCAGCTCCTACGAGCAGTACTTC. Protein: CASSLSSYEQYF. J is TRBJ2-7 and V is TRBV18; unclear D gene. CDR1 is KGHSH and CDR2 is LQKENI in the germline V gene. This CDR3 is built from 12 residues. The ends were cut back, 6 bases at V and 0 bases at J, with 6 bases in the middle.

This clone appeared once. The chain joins TRBV7-9 to TRBJ2-5; 9 nucleotides line up with TRBD2. The closer fit of TRBJ2-7 to the DNA end suggests the J call may be wrong. The CDR3 has 16 amino acids. CDR1 is SEHNR, CDR2 FQNEAQ, per germline (reference sequence). CDR3 coding DNA: TGTGCCAGCAGCTCACCGTGGGCGGGAGGGCCTGACGAGCAGTACTTC. Its protein product is CASSSPWAGGPDEQYF.